This TCR beta chain was recorded in a study of patients and donors after allogeneic stem cell transplantation. The V end lost 2 bases, the J end lost 2 bases, and 13 bases lay between the germline ends. This CDR3 has 15 residues. CDR1 and CDR2 (germline): MDHEN, SYDVKM. TCRdb ran MiXCR on the RT-PCR reads and lists one entry per CDR3 protein. Of more than 150,000 distinct CDR3 sequences listed, around 41% were seen once; the top ten hold 25% to 35%. V usage is TRBV28 and J usage is TRBJ2-7; D is possibly TRBD1 or TRBD2 (5 bases each). The material sequenced was blood, either unsorted or a sorted T cell fraction (not recorded which). This clonotype was sampled from a human donor who was either an allogeneic HSCT recipient or a stem cell or donor lymphocyte infusion donor (not recorded which). It is not recorded whose cells these are; they may come from a transplant donor. The CDR3 here is CASSLGPRDPYEQYF. The CDR3 DNA reads TGTGCCAGCAGTTTAGGTCCAAGGGACCCCTACGAGCAGTACTTC.